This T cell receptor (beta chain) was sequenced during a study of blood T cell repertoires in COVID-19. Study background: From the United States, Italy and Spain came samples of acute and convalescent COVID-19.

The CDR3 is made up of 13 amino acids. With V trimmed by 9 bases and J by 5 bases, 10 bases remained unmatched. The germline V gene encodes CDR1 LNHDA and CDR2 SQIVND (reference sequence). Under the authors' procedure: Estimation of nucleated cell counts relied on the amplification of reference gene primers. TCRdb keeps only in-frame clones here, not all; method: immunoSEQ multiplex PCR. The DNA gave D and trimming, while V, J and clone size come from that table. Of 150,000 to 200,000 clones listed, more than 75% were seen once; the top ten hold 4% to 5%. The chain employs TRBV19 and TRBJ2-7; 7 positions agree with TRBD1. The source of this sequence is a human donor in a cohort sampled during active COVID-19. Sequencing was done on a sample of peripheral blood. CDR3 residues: CASGAGTVNEQYF. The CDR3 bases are TGTGCCAGCGGGGCCGGGACAGTTAACGAGCAGTACTTC.